The sequence of this T cell receptor beta chain was determined in a study of shared clonotypes between healthy human individuals. Study-level findings and limits: A small donor pool kept down the genetic and exposure-history diversity that was represented.

Investigators spread the genomic DNA of each subset evenly over several immunoSEQ plates. Loaded into unsorted PBMC replicate PCRs was 300 ng DNA, about 30,000 T cell genomes. PBMC DNA, left unsorted, was sequenced on ten immunoSEQ deep assay plates. The repertoire was sequenced with immunoSEQ multiplex PCR; TCRdb's copy has only in-frame clones and lacks some. This sample yields some 490,000 clones, of which more than 65% are seen a single time; 10% to 15% belongs to the top ten. V lost 11 bases and J 1 base, leaving 14 bases between the germline ends. Germline V lookup: CDR1 SEHNR, CDR2 FQNEAQ (reference sequence). The CDR3 length is 13 residues. Comments on this clone: Its matching antigen is unknown. This likely came from a read error, as a far larger clone is one base away.

The sequence was obtained from a woman aged 40 to 50 in good health. Some clones in this sample may be carry-over from other donors' samples. This rearrangement joins TRBV7-9 to TRBJ2-5, with D maybe TRBD1 (6 bases). Sequenced: PBMCs. In DNA, the CDR3 is TGTGCCGGGGGCATCCAGCCCCAAGAGACCCAGTACTTC. Its translation: CAGGIQPQETQYF.